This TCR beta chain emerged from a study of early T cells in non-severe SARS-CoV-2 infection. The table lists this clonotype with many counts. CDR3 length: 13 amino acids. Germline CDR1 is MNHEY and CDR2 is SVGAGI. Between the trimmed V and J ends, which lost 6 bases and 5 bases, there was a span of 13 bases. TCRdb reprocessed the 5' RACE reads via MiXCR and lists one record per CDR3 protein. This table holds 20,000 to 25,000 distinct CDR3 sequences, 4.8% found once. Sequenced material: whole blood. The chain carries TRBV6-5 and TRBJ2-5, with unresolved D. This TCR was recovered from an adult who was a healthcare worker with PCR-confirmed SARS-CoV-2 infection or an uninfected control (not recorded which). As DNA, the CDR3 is TGTGCCAGCAGAAGGACCATCTCGGAGACCCAGTACTTC. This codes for CASRRTISETQYF.